This T cell receptor beta chain was found in a study of spatial heterogeneity in lung cancer. The overall study: In tumor regions, TCR transcript counts tracked strongly with a T cell module score from matched bulk RNA-seq. The mean occurrence of each unique TCR and UMI combination in raw reads exceeded nine.

TCRdb reprocessed the 5' RACE reads via MiXCR and lists one record per CDR3 protein. The repertoire holds 2,500 to 3,000 distinct CDR3 sequences, roughly an eighth seen once, with around 21% in the top ten. The germline CDR1 and CDR2 sequences are SGHDN and FVKESK. CDR3 length: 15 residues. Trimming took off 4 bases at V and 6 bases at J, with 17 bases between the two ends. Broader study findings: How many expanded intratumoral alpha and beta TCRs were present tracked the tumor mutation count, which was a count of nonsynonymous mutations.

Time point given: sample taken at primary tumor resection. Unsorted whole RNA samples from tumor, nontumor lung or frozen PBMC were sequenced. With regard to this clonotype: What it recognizes is unknown.

The TCR was taken from a male donor with early-stage non-small cell lung cancer. The J gene is TRBJ2-3, the V gene TRBV14, with D maybe TRBD2 (5 bases). The material sequenced was lung tumor tissue, taken at surgery. Here the CDR3 reads CASSLGIAQTDTQYF. The CDR3 bases are TGTGCCAGCAGCCTCGGGATAGCTCAAACGGATACGCAGTATTTT.